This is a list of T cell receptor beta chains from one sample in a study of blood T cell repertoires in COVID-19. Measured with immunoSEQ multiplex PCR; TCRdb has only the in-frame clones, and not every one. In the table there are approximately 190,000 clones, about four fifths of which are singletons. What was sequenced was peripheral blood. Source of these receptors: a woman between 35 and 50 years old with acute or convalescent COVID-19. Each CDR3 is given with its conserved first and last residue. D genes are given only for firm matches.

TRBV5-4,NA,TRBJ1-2,TGTGCCAGCAGCTTGGCCCGTTATGGCTACACCTTC,CASSLARYGYTF
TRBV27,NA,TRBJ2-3,TGTGCCAGCAGTTTGGCCCATGGTACAGATACGCAGTATTTT,CASSLAHGTDTQYF
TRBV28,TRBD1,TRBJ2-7,TGTGCCAGCAGTGAGGCCGGGACAGGGGTCGTACTTCCCTACGAGCAGTACTTC,CASSEAGTGVVLPYEQYF
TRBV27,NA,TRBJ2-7,TGTGCCAGCAGTCAGGACACCAACTCCTACGAGCAGTACTTC,CASSQDTNSYEQYF
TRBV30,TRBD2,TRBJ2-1,TGTGCCTGGAGTGTACTGGCGGGGGGGCACGAACCAGAACACAATGAGCAGTTCTTC,CAWSVLAGGHEPEHNEQFF
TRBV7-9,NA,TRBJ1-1,TGTGCCAGCAGCTTGGAGGGGTATGCTTTCTTT,CASSLEGYAFF
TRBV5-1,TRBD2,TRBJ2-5,TGCGCCAGCAGCCAGACGGGGGGGAAGACCCAGTACTTC,CASSQTGGKTQYF
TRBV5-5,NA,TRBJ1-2,TGTGCCAGCAGCTATTCCTTCAGGGTAAAAGATTATGGCTACACCTTC,CASSYSFRVKDYGYTF
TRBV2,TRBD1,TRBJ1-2,TGTGCCAGCACAGGCAGGGGGGATGGCTACACCTTC,CASTGRGDGYTF
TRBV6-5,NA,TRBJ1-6,TGTGCCAGCAGTTGGACAGTTAATTCACCCCTCCACTTT,CASSWTVNSPLHF
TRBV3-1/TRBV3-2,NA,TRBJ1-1,TGTGCCAGCAGCCAAGGGGGGCAAACACTGTTGGGCGCTTTCTTT,CASSQGGQTLLGAFF
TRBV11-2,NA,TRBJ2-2,TGTGCCAGCAGCTCACGGGCCTCACTAGATTCCGGGAGCGGGGAGCTGTTTTTT,CASSSRASLDSGSGELFF
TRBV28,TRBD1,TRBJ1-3,TGTGCCAGCAGCCGCCCGGGGGACAGTGGAAACACCATATATTTT,CASSRPGDSGNTIYF
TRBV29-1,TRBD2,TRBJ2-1,TGCAGCGTTGGGACTAGCGGGACTTACAATGAGCAGTTCTTC,CSVGTSGTYNEQFF
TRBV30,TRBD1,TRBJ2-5,TGTGCCTGGAGTCCCCTATCACAGGGGGAGACCCAGTACTTC,CAWSPLSQGETQYF
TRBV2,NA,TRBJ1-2,TGTGCCAGCACCCCAATGAACTATGGCTACACCTTC,CASTPMNYGYTF